A selection of T cell receptor beta chains follows, all from one sample in a study of regulatory T cells in long-lasting Graves disease. Each CDR3 protein gets one entry after TCRdb re-called the multiplex PCR reads with MiXCR. The sample records 440,000 or so distinct CDR3 sequences, 16% being singletons. This same sample was also taken into another study, of T cells in Graves' hyperthyroidism and ophthalmopathy.

This sample comprised peripheral blood mononuclear cells (PBMCs), obtained at new diagnosis, from a patient treated with antithyroid drugs. These receptors all stem from a woman aged 25 to 45 with Graves disease. Both conserved end residues are part of each CDR3. The D gene is left open where the match is weak. The size of a clone is reported for some rows only, either as once, few or many, or as a class for expanded clones.

CDR3: CSARRGVYGYTF; DNA: TGCAGTGCTAGGCGGGGGGTCTATGGCTACACCTTC; J: TRBJ1-2; size: many; V: TRBV20-1; D: -
CDR3: CASSVTRSWEQFF; DNA: TGTGCCAGCAGCGTGACGAGATCCTGGGAGCAGTTCTTC; J: TRBJ2-1; size: -; V: TRBV3-1; D: -
CDR3: CASSPLDGRETQYF; DNA: TGTGCCAGCAGCCCCCTGGATGGGCGGGAGACCCAGTACTTC; J: TRBJ2-5; size: many; V: TRBV12-3/TRBV12-4; D: -
CDR3: CASSGGLADTQYF; DNA: TGTGCCAGCAGCGGGGGTCTCGCAGATACGCAGTATTTT; J: TRBJ2-3; size: many; V: TRBV6-1; D: -
CDR3: CASIFGLAGENEQFF; DNA: TGTGCCAGCATCTTTGGACTAGCGGGGGAAAATGAGCAGTTCTTC; J: TRBJ2-1; size: few; V: TRBV7-9; D: TRBD2
CDR3: CASSRDRGRDTQYF; DNA: TGTGCCAGCAGCCGGGACAGGGGGAGAGATACGCAGTATTTT; J: TRBJ2-3; size: many; V: TRBV6-1; D: TRBD1
CDR3: CASSILAGGLYNEQFF; DNA: TGTGCCAGTAGTATACTGGCGGGAGGCCTCTACAATGAGCAGTTCTTC; J: TRBJ2-1; size: -; V: TRBV19; D: TRBD2
CDR3: CATSRPRGQPSYNEQFF; DNA: TGTGCCACCAGCAGACCACGGGGCCAACCTTCCTACAATGAGCAGTTCTTC; J: TRBJ2-1; size: few; V: TRBV15; D: -
CDR3: CASSLTASTDTQYF; DNA: TGTGCCAGCAGCTTAACAGCTAGCACAGATACGCAGTATTTT; J: TRBJ2-3; size: many; V: TRBV7-2; D: -
CDR3: CASSNKGGEQHTDTQYF; DNA: TGCGCCAGCAGCAACAAGGGGGGAGAGCAACACACAGATACGCAGTATTTT; J: TRBJ2-3; size: few; V: TRBV4-3; D: -
CDR3: CASSPNTGAGVLEQYF; DNA: TGTGCCAGCAGCCCCAACACGGGGGCAGGGGTGCTCGAGCAGTACTTC; J: TRBJ2-7; size: many; V: TRBV7-9; D: -
CDR3: CASSLNHVEETQYF; DNA: TGTGCCAGCAGCCTTAACCACGTGGAAGAGACCCAGTACTTC; J: TRBJ2-5; size: few; V: TRBV11-2; D: -
CDR3: CASTPSGRAFLSYEQYF; DNA: TGTGCCAGCACCCCTAGCGGGAGGGCCTTTTTATCCTACGAGCAGTACTTC; J: TRBJ2-7; size: many; V: TRBV28; D: TRBD2
CDR3: CASSETPTSGRTDTQYF; DNA: TGTGCCAGCAGCGAAACCCCGACTAGCGGGAGAACAGATACGCAGTATTTT; J: TRBJ2-3; size: few; V: TRBV27; D: TRBD2
CDR3: CASSQDAGGYEQYF; DNA: TGTGCCAGCAGCCAAGATGCGGGAGGCTACGAGCAGTACTTC; J: TRBJ2-7; size: many; V: TRBV3-1; D: TRBD2
CDR3: CASSFTPIPRLAGGPSNTGELFF; DNA: TGTGCCAGCAGCTTCACGCCTATCCCAAGACTAGCGGGAGGGCCATCGAACACCGGGGAGCTGTTTTTT; J: TRBJ2-2; size: many; V: TRBV7-2; D: TRBD2
CDR3: CASSPFRTSGRADGELFF; DNA: TGTGCCAGCAGCCCATTTCGGACTAGCGGGAGGGCCGACGGGGAGCTGTTTTTT; J: TRBJ2-2; size: few; V: TRBV3-1; D: TRBD2
CDR3: CAEGANEQFF; DNA: TGTGCCGAGGGGGCGAATGAGCAGTTCTTC; J: TRBJ2-1; size: -; V: TRBV6-2/TRBV6-3; D: TRBD1
CDR3: CASSVDASGTDTQYF; DNA: TGTGCCAGCAGCGTAGATGCCAGCGGTACAGATACGCAGTATTTT; J: TRBJ2-3; size: many; V: TRBV9; D: -
CDR3: CASSPMTSGRIYEQYF; DNA: TGTGCCAGCAGCCCTATGACTAGCGGGAGGATCTACGAGCAGTACTTC; J: TRBJ2-7; size: few; V: TRBV7-9; D: TRBD2
CDR3: CASSPPKGTSTTDTQYF; DNA: TGTGCCAGCTCACCACCTAAAGGGACTTCAACCACAGATACGCAGTATTTT; J: TRBJ2-3; size: many; V: TRBV18; D: -
CDR3: CASSHDRANTGELFF; DNA: TGTGCCAGCAGCCACGACAGGGCGAACACCGGGGAGCTGTTTTTT; J: TRBJ2-2; size: many; V: TRBV7-9; D: TRBD1
CDR3: CASSRRLAGGPGYEQYF; DNA: TGTGCCAGCAGCCGAAGACTAGCGGGAGGGCCGGGTTACGAGCAGTACTTC; J: TRBJ2-7; size: -; V: TRBV6-2/TRBV6-3; D: TRBD2
CDR3: CASSLKWAGGPGIKETQYF; DNA: TGTGCCAGCAGCTTAAAATGGGCGGGAGGGCCGGGAATAAAAGAGACCCAGTACTTC; J: TRBJ2-5; size: -; V: TRBV7-2; D: TRBD2
CDR3: CASSLTPVAEAFF; DNA: TGTGCCAGCAGCTTGACCCCGGTCGCTGAAGCTTTCTTT; J: TRBJ1-1; size: many; V: TRBV7-2; D: -